This is a list of T cell receptor beta chains from one sample in a study of post-analysis software for immune sequencing data. TCRdb re-derived calls from the PCR reads in MiXCR, one entry per CDR3 protein. In the table there are 700,000 to 800,000 distinct CDR3 sequences, 25% to 30% of which are singletons. The sample was blood. The receptor source for this set is a girl aged 10 to 17 with multiple sclerosis. The CDR3 runs from the conserved cysteine through the conserved F or W. A D gene is named only where the DNA matches it firmly. The size entry is marked missing in some rows and otherwise reads once, few, many or a size class.

TGCAGTGCGGGCGACAGGGGTGAAAAACTGTTTTTT | CSAGDRGEKLFF | - | TRBV20-1 | TRBD1 | 12 | TRBJ1-4
TGTGCCAGCAGTGAATCCGGGGGCCATTGGAAAGCTTTCTTT | CASSESGGHWKAFF | once | TRBV6-1 | - | 14 | TRBJ1-1
TGTGCCACCAGCAGAGATCGCCTAGCGGGAGGTTACAATGAGCAGTTCTTC | CATSRDRLAGGYNEQFF | few | TRBV15 | TRBD2 | 17 | TRBJ2-1
TGCAGCCCACAGGACAGGGGGTATAGTTTTGATGACATTCAGTACTTC | CSPQDRGYSFDDIQYF | - | TRBV20-1 | TRBD1 | 16 | TRBJ2-4
TGTGCCAGCAGCTTAATGGACTACGGGCAGTACTTC | CASSLMDYGQYF | - | TRBV11-2 | - | 12 | TRBJ2-5
TGTGCCAGCAGCGGGGATCTTTACACCGGGGAGCTGTTTTTT | CASSGDLYTGELFF | - | TRBV5-6 | - | 14 | TRBJ2-2
TGTGCCAGCAACGCGGACAGGGGTCGGCGGGAGCAGTACTTC | CASNADRGRREQYF | many | TRBV6-5 | TRBD1 | 14 | TRBJ2-7
TGTGCCAGCAGCTACTTAGGACAGGGAAATGAAAAACTGTTTTTT | CASSYLGQGNEKLFF | - | TRBV4-2 | TRBD1 | 15 | TRBJ1-4
TGTGCCATCAGTGGGGGGCGAGAGCAGTTCTTC | CAISGGREQFF | many | TRBV10-3 | - | 11 | TRBJ2-1
TGTGCCAGCAGTTACTCGACGTGGAGCAATCAGCCCCAGCATTTT | CASSYSTWSNQPQHF | - | TRBV6-5 | - | 15 | TRBJ1-5
TGTGCCAGCAGCCCGGGGGGGTATGGGGCCAACGTCCTGACTTTC | CASSPGGYGANVLTF | few | TRBV5-5 | TRBD2 | 15 | TRBJ2-6
TGTGCCAGCACCCCGACAGGGGAGAACACTGAAGCTTTCTTT | CASTPTGENTEAFF | few | TRBV6-5 | TRBD1 | 14 | TRBJ1-1
TGTGCCAGCAGCTCGGGGGGGGACAGTTCCTACGAGCAGTACTTC | CASSSGGDSSYEQYF | - | TRBV6-2/TRBV6-3 | - | 15 | TRBJ2-7
TGTGCCAGCAGTCGTTTCCGTCTTAATGAGCAGTTCTTC | CASSRFRLNEQFF | few | TRBV27 | - | 13 | TRBJ2-1
TGCGCCAGCAGCAACCGGGACAGGGGGCAATCACCCCTCCACTTT | CASSNRDRGQSPLHF | - | TRBV5-1 | TRBD1 | 15 | TRBJ1-6
TGTGCCAGCAGCTTGGAAGCTAGCGGGAGTACCTACGAGCAGTACTTC | CASSLEASGSTYEQYF | few | TRBV5-4 | TRBD2 | 16 | TRBJ2-7
TGTGCCAGCAGTGTGGGGCCGATATCAGGGAATTCACCCCTCCACTTT | CASSVGPISGNSPLHF | - | TRBV6-1 | - | 16 | TRBJ1-6
TGCAGTGCTAGGGGTGCCAGGGTTAATTCACCCCCCCACTTT | CSARGARVNSPPHF | few | TRBV20-1 | - | 14 | TRBJ1-6
TGTGCCACCTCCGGCGGTCCGAACACTGAAGCTTTCTTT | CATSGGPNTEAFF | - | TRBV6-2/TRBV6-3 | - | 13 | TRBJ1-1
TGCGCCAGCAGACATCGGACTAGCGGGAGCTCCTACAATGAGCAGTTCTTC | CASRHRTSGSSYNEQFF | - | TRBV5-1 | TRBD2 | 17 | TRBJ2-1
TGCAGTGCTAGCCCTAGCGGGGGTTCGTGGGATACGCAGTATTTT | CSASPSGGSWDTQYF | few | TRBV20-1 | TRBD2 | 15 | TRBJ2-3
TGTGCCGGCAGGGGACTAGCGGGAGGGGCGAACACCGGGGAGCTGTTTTTT | CAGRGLAGGANTGELFF | - | TRBV6-1 | TRBD2 | 17 | TRBJ2-2
TGTGCCAGCAGCACGACTAGCGGGGGGTACGAGCAGTACTTC | CASSTTSGGYEQYF | - | TRBV7-2 | TRBD2 | 14 | TRBJ2-7
TGCGCCAGCAGTGAGGGGTTCATAAACACCGGGGAGCTGTTTTTT | CASSEGFINTGELFF | - | TRBV10-1 | - | 15 | TRBJ2-2
TGCAGTGCTGAACCATTAGCGGGAACCTACGAGCAGTACTTC | CSAEPLAGTYEQYF | - | TRBV20-1 | TRBD2 | 14 | TRBJ2-7
TGTGCCAGCAGTGCTGGGGGGGGCGGGGCCAACGTCCTGACTTTC | CASSAGGGGANVLTF | - | TRBV28 | - | 15 | TRBJ2-6
TGCAGTGCTCCCCGGCGGGACAGGGAAGAGACCCAGTACTTC | CSAPRRDREETQYF | few | TRBV20-1 | TRBD1 | 14 | TRBJ2-5
TGTGCCAGCTCGGGTATTACGGGACTAGCGGTTTACAATGAGCAGTTCTTC | CASSGITGLAVYNEQFF | few | TRBV27 | TRBD2 | 17 | TRBJ2-1
TGTGCCAGCAGCTTAGGGGGGCAGAGGGGCAAAAACATTCAGTACTTC | CASSLGGQRGKNIQYF | few | TRBV7-2 | - | 16 | TRBJ2-4
TGTGCCAGCACCGTTGAGCCAAATATGAACACTGAAGCTTTCTTT | CASTVEPNMNTEAFF | - | TRBV9 | - | 15 | TRBJ1-1
TGTGCCAGCATCCCGGGTAGCGGGAGACAGACCCAGTACTTC | CASIPGSGRQTQYF | many | TRBV7-7 | TRBD2 | 14 | TRBJ2-5
TGCGCCAGCAGGTGGGAACCCATCACCCACGAGCAGTACTTC | CASRWEPITHEQYF | - | TRBV5-1 | - | 14 | TRBJ2-7
TGCAGTGCTAGATCGGTGTGGGGCTACACCTTC | CSARSVWGYTF | - | TRBV20-1 | - | 11 | TRBJ1-2
TGTGCCAGCAGTTTAGAGCGGGGGTCCTACGAGCAGTACTTC | CASSLERGSYEQYF | - | TRBV27 | TRBD2 | 14 | TRBJ2-7
TGTGCCACCGGACTAGCGGCATACAATGAGCAGTTCTTC | CATGLAAYNEQFF | few | TRBV28 | TRBD2 | 13 | TRBJ2-1
TGCGCCAGCAGCCAAGATCAAGACCGCCAGAGGCCCCAGCATTTT | CASSQDQDRQRPQHF | - | TRBV4-1 | - | 15 | TRBJ1-5
TGTGCCAGCACCTTAGCCCCGGACGGGGCCTATGGCTACACCTTC | CASTLAPDGAYGYTF | - | TRBV28 | - | 15 | TRBJ1-2
TGCAGCGCGCACGAGGGATCTGAAAAACTGTTTTTT | CSAHEGSEKLFF | few | TRBV29-1 | - | 12 | TRBJ1-4
TGTGCCAGCAGCGTAGCATCAGGCTTCATGAGTACGCAGTATTTT | CASSVASGFMSTQYF | few | TRBV9 | - | 15 | TRBJ2-3
TGTGCCAGCGCGTCAAGGAGCGGATACTATGGCTACACCTTC | CASASRSGYYGYTF | few | TRBV12-3/TRBV12-4 | - | 14 | TRBJ1-2
TGTGCCAGCAACGCCGGCGGCATGAACACTGAAGCTTTCTTT | CASNAGGMNTEAFF | - | TRBV12-3/TRBV12-4 | - | 14 | TRBJ1-1